The 28 T cell receptor beta chains below come from one sample, sequenced in a study of identical twins. MiXCR, applied by TCRdb to the 5' RACE reads, yields one record per CDR3 protein. Altogether approximately 410,000 distinct CDR3 sequences are present, roughly 18% being singletons, with the ten largest covering around 12%. The sample consisted of naive T cells sorted from blood. The receptors derive from a man aged 45-65 years in good health.

The table lists this clonotype with many counts. The CDR3 DNA reads TGCAGTGCTAGAGATTTGGCCGGGGAGGGGCTCCAAGAGACCCAGTACTTC. Protein sequence: CSARDLAGEGLQETQYF. This sequence joins TRBV20-1 and TRBJ2-5, with 7 positions matching TRBD2. Germline V gene sequence: CDR1 DFQATT, CDR2 SNEGSKA (reference sequence). This CDR3 spans 17 amino acids. Trimming cost V 0 bases and J 1 base; bases outside gene matches: 11.

There are a few counts of this clonotype. V and J are TRBV28 and TRBJ2-7; 8 nucleotides agree with TRBD1. This CDR3 has 16 residues. Germline V gene sequence: CDR1 MDHEN, CDR2 SYDVKM. V was clipped by 7 bases and J by 4 bases; unmatched bases: 15. CDR3 residues: CASIKTGGTGLYEQYF. The CDR3 DNA reads as TGTGCCAGCATTAAAACAGGTGGGACAGGATTATACGAGCAGTACTTC.

This clonotype was seen repeatedly, ten times or more. The genes are TRBV12-3 or TRBV12-4 and TRBJ2-1, with D perhaps matching TRBD2 (6 bases). The CDR3 has 15 residues. Between the trimmed V and J ends, which lost 4 bases and 10 bases, there was a span of 20 bases. The DNA of the CDR3 is TGTGCCAGCAGTTCCCTCGGGGGAAGCGGACCGGAGCAGTTCTTC. This encodes CASSSLGGSGPEQFF.

This clonotype was detected a few times. The chain employs TRBV27 and TRBJ2-3; 9 nucleotides match TRBD2. V was pared by 6 bases and J by 3 bases, with 10 bases of the junction left unmatched. Germline CDR1 reads MNHEY; CDR2 reads SMNVEV (reference sequence). This CDR3 has 16 amino acids. The CDR3 loop is CASSTGLAGNTDTQYF. CDR3 bases: TGTGCCAGCAGCACGGGCCTAGCGGGGAATACAGATACGCAGTATTTT.

V and J are TRBV29-1 and TRBJ1-1, with D hard to call. Trimming removed 6 bases from V and 6 bases from J, with 8 bases in between. Germline V lookup: CDR1 SQVTM, CDR2 ANQGSEA. The CDR3 extends over 10 amino acids. The CDR3 nucleotides read TGCAGCGTCCTTCAGGCTGAAGCTTTCTTT. Translating it yields CSVLQAEAFF.

This clonotype was detected many times. The chain is built from TRBV6-5 and TRBJ1-6, with 8 bases lining up with TRBD1. Germline V gene sequence: CDR1 MNHEY, CDR2 SVGAGI. Trimming at V came to 0 bases and at J to 5 bases, leaving 9 bases not matched to a gene. The CDR3 consists of 18 residues. CDR3 bases: TGTGCCAGCAGTTACTCGACTACAGGGACAGGAAATAATTCACCCCTCCACTTT. Translating gives CASSYSTTGTGNNSPLHF.

This chain connects TRBV6-5 to TRBJ2-3, with TRBD2 as a possible D gene (5 bases). The germline V gene has CDR1 MNHEY and CDR2 SVGAGI. Trimming removed 2 bases from V and 2 bases from J, with 8 bases in between. The CDR3 sequence is 14 residues long. The CDR3 sequence is CASSYTGVTDTQYF. Written as DNA, the CDR3 is TGTGCCAGCAGTTACACCGGGGTCACAGATACGCAGTATTTT.

V usage is TRBV6-1 and J usage is TRBJ2-1; D may be TRBD1 (5 bases). Per germline, CDR1 MNHNS and CDR2 SASEGT. The CDR3 is made up of 15 amino acids. V lost 2 bases and J 1 base, leaving 9 bases between the germline ends. CDR3 sequence reads: CASSEWQGSYNEQFF. As DNA, the CDR3 is TGTGCCAGCAGTGAATGGCAGGGATCCTACAATGAGCAGTTCTTC.

This clonotype was seen a few times. The rearrangement joins TRBV6-5 to TRBJ1-1; D gene unclear. This CDR3 has 13 amino acids. Between the trimmed V and J ends, which lost 2 bases and 1 base, there was a span of 5 bases. Per germline, CDR1 MNHEY and CDR2 SVGAGI. CDR3 nucleotide sequence: TGTGCCAGCAGTTACAGGAAGAACACTGAAGCTTTCTTT. Its translation is CASSYRKNTEAFF.

This clonotype was counted ten times or more. This rearrangement joins TRBV25-1 to TRBJ1-1, with a tentative D call TRBD1 (5 bases). The V gene's germline CDR1 is MGHDK and CDR2 SYGVNS. V was pared by 5 bases and J by 0 bases, with 10 bases between. The CDR3 has 14 residues. The CDR3 spells CASSFAGLNTEAFF. CDR3 sequence (DNA): TGTGCCAGCAGTTTTGCAGGGCTGAACACTGAAGCTTTCTTT.

In its sample, this clonotype was seen many times. The V and J genes are TRBV20-1 and TRBJ2-1, with 15 positions matching TRBD2. The CDR3 runs to 18 residues. V shed 4 bases and J 0 bases; nucleotides not matched to a gene: 7. Germline assignment: CDR1 DFQATT and CDR2 SNEGSKA (reference sequence). In nucleotides, the CDR3 is TGCAGTGCTATGGGACTAGCGGGGGGTACACTCTCCTACAATGAGCAGTTCTTC. This sequence encodes CSAMGLAGGTLSYNEQFF.

This chain connects TRBV24-1 to TRBJ2-1; the D is unclear. The germline CDR1 and CDR2 sequences are KGHDR and SFDVKD. V gave up 2 bases and J gave up 8 bases, with 9 bases separating them. The CDR3 length is 13 residues. CDR3 DNA sequence: TGTGCCACCAGTGATTGGCGGTGGGATGAGCAGTTCTTC. This sequence encodes CATSDWRWDEQFF.

This clonotype was observed at least ten times. This chain uses TRBV12-3 or TRBV12-4 with TRBJ2-1; perhaps TRBD2 as D (5 bases). V gave up 1 base and J gave up 6 bases, with 10 bases separating them. The CDR3 spans 14 residues. The chain's CDR3 is CASSLGGSINEQFF. CDR3 coding DNA: TGTGCCAGCAGTTTAGGAGGGAGTATCAATGAGCAGTTCTTC.

This clonotype was observed a handful of times. The CDR3 sequence is CAIRETSSHTDTQYF. The CDR3 coding sequence is TGTGCCATCAGGGAAACTAGCAGCCACACAGATACGCAGTATTTT. V is TRBV10-3 and J is TRBJ2-3; D possibly corresponds to TRBD2 (6 bases). V lost 6 bases and J 2 bases, leaving 15 bases between the germline ends. The CDR3 contains 15 residues. The germline V gene has CDR1 ENHRY and CDR2 SYGVKD.

Ten or more counts support this clonotype. The J gene is TRBJ2-7, the V gene TRBV19; tentative D call: TRBD1 (6 bases). CDR1 and CDR2 (germline): LNHDA, SQIVND (reference sequence). The CDR3 extends over 12 amino acids. V shed 5 bases and J shed 5 bases, with 10 bases lying between them. The CDR3 loop reads CASSPRTDEQYF. CDR3 nucleotides: TGTGCCAGTAGTCCTCGGACAGACGAGCAGTACTTC.

This clonotype has only a few counts. The chain employs TRBV27 and TRBJ2-7; D remains unclear. Germline values: CDR1 MNHEY, CDR2 SMNVEV (reference sequence). This CDR3 spans 13 amino acids. Trimming stripped 4 bases from V and 0 bases from J, with 7 bases between. CDR3 region: CASSSLPSYEQYF. CDR3 DNA sequence: TGTGCCAGCAGTTCCCTTCCCTCCTACGAGCAGTACTTC.

This clonotype was observed at least ten times. The chain joins TRBV4-2 to TRBJ2-2; D is perhaps TRBD2 (5 bases). The V gene lost 4 bases and the J gene lost 1 base, with 16 bases spanning the gap. The germline gives CDR1 LGHNA, CDR2 YNFKEQ. There are 17 residues in the CDR3. CDR3: CASSRGSEKLNTGELFF. The CDR3 DNA sequence: TGTGCCAGCAGCCGAGGTAGCGAGAAATTGAACACCGGGGAGCTGTTTTTT.

The DNA for the CDR3 is TGCGCCAGCAGCCACCCGGGACAGGGGATCGCTGAAGCTTTCTTT. It specifies CASSHPGQGIAEAFF. V usage is TRBV4-1 and J usage is TRBJ1-1; 10 nucleotides match TRBD1. Germline lookup yields CDR1 MGHRA and CDR2 YSYEKL. The J segment lost 6 bases and the V segment lost 3 bases, leaving 7 bases of the junction unmatched. The length of the CDR3 is 15 residues.

The CDR3 sequence: CSVNSNGYIQYF. Here the CDR3 DNA reads TGCAGCGTGAATAGCAATGGGTACATTCAGTACTTC. The genes are TRBV29-1 and TRBJ2-4; D unresolved. The CDR3 has 12 amino acids. V lost 6 bases to trimming and J lost 8 bases, with 14 bases between them. Germline V lookup: CDR1 SQVTM, CDR2 ANQGSEA.

This rearrangement joins TRBV4-3 to TRBJ2-3; a possible D gene is TRBD1 (6 bases). The CDR3 runs to 14 residues. Per the germline V gene, CDR1 is LGHNA and CDR2 is YSLEER. V lost 2 bases to trimming and J lost 2 bases, with 8 bases between them. CDR3 in DNA: TGCGCCAGCAGCCAACAGGGGCCCACAGATACGCAGTATTTT. Protein product: CASSQQGPTDTQYF.

The chain links TRBV7-9 to TRBJ2-7, with 10 bases that match TRBD1. The CDR3 covers 16 residues. The V gene end was trimmed by 4 bases and the J gene end by 1 base; junction bases not matched to a gene: 7. CDR1 SEHNR and CDR2 FQNEAQ come from the germline V gene (reference sequence). Written as DNA, the CDR3 is TGTGCCAGCAGCTCCAGACCGGGACAGGGGTCCTACGAGCAGTACTTC. It encodes CASSSRPGQGSYEQYF.

This clonotype appeared a few times. This chain connects TRBV5-1 to TRBJ1-5; D perhaps matches TRBD1 (6 bases). Deletions cut 4 bases from V and 5 bases from J, with 10 bases between. The CDR3 covers 13 residues. Germline CDR1 is SGHRS and CDR2 is YFSETQ. CDR3: CASSPDRYQPQHF. As DNA, the CDR3 is TGCGCCAGCAGCCCCGACAGGTATCAGCCCCAGCATTTT.

A few counts support this clonotype. The rearrangement links TRBV6-1 to TRBJ2-5, with D tentatively TRBD2 (6 bases). V lost 6 bases to trimming and J lost 4 bases, with 15 bases between them. CDR1 and CDR2 (germline): MNHNS, SASEGT. The CDR3 has 14 residues. The CDR3 loop reads CASSTGGPGETQYF. DNA of the CDR3: TGTGCCAGCAGCACTGGAGGGCCGGGAGAGACCCAGTACTTC.

There are a few counts of this clonotype. This rearrangement joins TRBV19 to TRBJ2-2, with 9 bases fitting TRBD1. CDR3 size: 15 residues. V shed 6 bases, J shed 1 base, and the junction held 3 bases outside the gene matches. The germline gives CDR1 LNHDA, CDR2 SQIVND (reference sequence). The CDR3 DNA follows: TGTGCCAGTAGACCGGGACAGGGGAACACCGGGGAGCTGTTTTTT. The encoded protein is CASRPGQGNTGELFF.

This clonotype was seen more than once but under ten times. This chain links TRBV5-1 with TRBJ2-2, with 12 bases matching TRBD1. CDR1 is SGHRS, CDR2 YFSETQ, per germline. The CDR3 is 19 residues long. V gave up 6 bases and J gave up 6 bases; unmatched junction bases: 18. CDR3 DNA: TGCGCCAGCAACCCCTCTGGGACAGGGGGCGGTGGCCTGCCCGGGGAGCTGTTTTTT. This gives the protein CASNPSGTGGGGLPGELFF.

In this sample, this clonotype turned up many times. V is TRBV12-3 or TRBV12-4 and J is TRBJ1-2; unclear D gene. Trimming cost V 0 bases and J 2 bases, with 7 bases left between them. The CDR3 is 14 residues long. The CDR3 nucleotides are TGTGCCAGCAGTTTAGCTGTCAGAAACTATGGCTACACCTTC. It encodes CASSLAVRNYGYTF.

The rearrangement links TRBV9 to TRBJ2-4; D gene unclear. CDR3 length: 14 amino acids. Germline V lookup: CDR1 SGDLS, CDR2 YYNGEE. V shed 3 bases and J shed 8 bases, with 15 bases lying between them. CDR3 protein: CASSGSSSLDIQYF. The CDR3 nucleotides read TGTGCCAGCAGCGGGAGCTCGAGTCTGGACATTCAGTACTTC.

The chain combines TRBV27 with TRBJ2-7, with TRBD2 matching over 13 bases. Germline assignment: CDR1 MNHEY and CDR2 SMNVEV (reference sequence). V lost 5 bases, J lost 4 bases, and 5 bases stayed unmatched. This CDR3 comprises 15 residues. The CDR3 DNA reads TGTGCCAGCAGTCCTGGGACTAGCGGGAAGTACGAGCAGTACTTC. This gives the protein CASSPGTSGKYEQYF.